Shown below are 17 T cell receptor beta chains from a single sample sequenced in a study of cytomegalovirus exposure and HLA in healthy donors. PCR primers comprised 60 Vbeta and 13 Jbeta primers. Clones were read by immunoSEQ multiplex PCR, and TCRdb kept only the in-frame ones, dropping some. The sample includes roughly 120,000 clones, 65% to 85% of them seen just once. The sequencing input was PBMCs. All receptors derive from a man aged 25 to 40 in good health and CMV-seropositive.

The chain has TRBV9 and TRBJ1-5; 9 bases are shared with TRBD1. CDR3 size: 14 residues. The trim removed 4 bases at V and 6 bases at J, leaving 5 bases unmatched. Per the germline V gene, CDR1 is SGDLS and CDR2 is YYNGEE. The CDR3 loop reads CASSPGQGGQPQHF. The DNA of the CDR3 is TGTGCCAGCAGCCCGGGACAGGGTGGTCAGCCCCAGCATTTT.

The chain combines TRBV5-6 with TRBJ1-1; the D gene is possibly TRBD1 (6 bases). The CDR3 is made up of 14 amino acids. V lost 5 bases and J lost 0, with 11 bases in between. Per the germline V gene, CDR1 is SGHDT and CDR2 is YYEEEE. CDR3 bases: TGTGCCAGCAGTCCTGACAGGATGAACACTGAAGCTTTCTTT. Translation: CASSPDRMNTEAFF.

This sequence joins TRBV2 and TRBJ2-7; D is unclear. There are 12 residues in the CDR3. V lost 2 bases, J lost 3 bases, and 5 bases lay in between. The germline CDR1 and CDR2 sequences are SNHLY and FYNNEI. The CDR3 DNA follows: TGTGCCAGCAGTGAATGGAGCTACGAGCAGTACTTC. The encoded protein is CASSEWSYEQYF.

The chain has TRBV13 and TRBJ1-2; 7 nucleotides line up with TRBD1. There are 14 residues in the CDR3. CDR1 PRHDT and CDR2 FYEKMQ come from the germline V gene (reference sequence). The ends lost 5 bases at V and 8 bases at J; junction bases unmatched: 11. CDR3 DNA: TGTGCCAGCAGCGCCCAGACAGGGTCTGGAGGCTACACCTTC. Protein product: CASSAQTGSGGYTF.

DNA of the CDR3: TGTGCCAGCAGGGACATGACCTACGAGCAGTACTTC. Protein: CASRDMTYEQYF. V and J are TRBV7-2 and TRBJ2-5; tentatively, D is TRBD1 (5 bases). The J call may not be correct, given that the DNA end is closer to TRBJ2-7. The CDR3 totals 12 residues. Germline CDR1 is SGHTA and CDR2 is FQGNSA.

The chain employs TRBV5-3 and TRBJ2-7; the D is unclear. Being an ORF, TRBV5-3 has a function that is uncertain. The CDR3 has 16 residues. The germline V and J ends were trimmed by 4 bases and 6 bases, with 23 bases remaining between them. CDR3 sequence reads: CARSGAWRGTLGEQYF. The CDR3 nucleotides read TGTGCCAGAAGCGGCGCTTGGAGAGGTACATTGGGCGAGCAGTACTTC.

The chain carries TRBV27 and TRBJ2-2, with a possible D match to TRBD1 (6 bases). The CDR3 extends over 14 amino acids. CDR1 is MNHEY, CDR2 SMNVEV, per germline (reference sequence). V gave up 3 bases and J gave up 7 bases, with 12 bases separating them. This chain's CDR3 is CASSLGRGDGELFF. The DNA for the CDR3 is TGTGCCAGCAGTTTGGGCAGGGGCGACGGGGAGCTGTTTTTT.

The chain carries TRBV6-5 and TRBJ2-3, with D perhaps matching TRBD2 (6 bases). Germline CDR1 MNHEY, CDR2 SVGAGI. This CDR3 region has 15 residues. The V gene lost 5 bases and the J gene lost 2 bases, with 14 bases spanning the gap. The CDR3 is CASSAGTDPTDTQYF. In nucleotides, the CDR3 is TGTGCCAGCAGTGCCGGGACTGATCCCACAGATACGCAGTATTTT.

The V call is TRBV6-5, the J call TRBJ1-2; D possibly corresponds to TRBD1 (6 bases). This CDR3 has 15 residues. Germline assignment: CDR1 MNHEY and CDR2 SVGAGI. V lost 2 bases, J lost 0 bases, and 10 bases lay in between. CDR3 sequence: CASSYGTHTNYGYTF. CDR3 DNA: TGTGCCAGCAGTTACGGGACACATACTAACTATGGCTACACCTTC.

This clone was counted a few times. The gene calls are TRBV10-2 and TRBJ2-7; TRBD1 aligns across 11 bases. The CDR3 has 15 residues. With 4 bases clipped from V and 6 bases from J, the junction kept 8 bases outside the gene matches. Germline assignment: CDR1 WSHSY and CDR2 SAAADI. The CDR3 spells CASSAVPGQGGEQYF. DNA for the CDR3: TGCGCCAGCAGTGCCGTCCCGGGACAGGGGGGCGAGCAGTACTTC.

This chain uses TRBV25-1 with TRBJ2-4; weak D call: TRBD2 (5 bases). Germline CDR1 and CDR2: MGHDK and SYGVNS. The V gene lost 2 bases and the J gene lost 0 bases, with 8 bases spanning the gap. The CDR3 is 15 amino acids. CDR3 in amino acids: CASSETEGAKNIQYF. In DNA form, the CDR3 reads TGTGCCAGCAGTGAAACAGAGGGAGCCAAAAACATTCAGTACTTC.

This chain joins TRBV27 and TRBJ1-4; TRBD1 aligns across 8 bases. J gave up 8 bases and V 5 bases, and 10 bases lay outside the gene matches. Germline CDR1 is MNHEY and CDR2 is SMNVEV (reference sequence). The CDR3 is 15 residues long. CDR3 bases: TGTGCCAGCAGTCCTACAGGGGGATGGGAGGAAAAACTGTTTTTT. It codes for CASSPTGGWEEKLFF.

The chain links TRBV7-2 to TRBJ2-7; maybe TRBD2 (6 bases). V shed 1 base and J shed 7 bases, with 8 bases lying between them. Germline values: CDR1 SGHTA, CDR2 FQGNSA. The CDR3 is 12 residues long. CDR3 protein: CASSLGRGEQYF. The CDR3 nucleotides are TGTGCCAGCAGCTTAGGACGGGGGGAGCAGTACTTC.

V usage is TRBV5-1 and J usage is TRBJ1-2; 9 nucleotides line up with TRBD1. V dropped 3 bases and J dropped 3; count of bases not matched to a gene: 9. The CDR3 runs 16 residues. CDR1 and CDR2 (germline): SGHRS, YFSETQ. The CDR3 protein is CASSSSRDRAHYGYTF. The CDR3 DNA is TGCGCCAGCAGCTCCAGCCGGGACAGGGCCCACTATGGCTACACCTTC.

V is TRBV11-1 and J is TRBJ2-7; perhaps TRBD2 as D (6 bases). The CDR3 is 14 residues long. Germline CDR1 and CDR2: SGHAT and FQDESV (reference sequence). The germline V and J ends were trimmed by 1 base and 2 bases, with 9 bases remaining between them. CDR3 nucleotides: TGTGCCAGCAGCTTAGGGAGGGAACCCTACGAGCAGTACTTC. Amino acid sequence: CASSLGREPYEQYF.

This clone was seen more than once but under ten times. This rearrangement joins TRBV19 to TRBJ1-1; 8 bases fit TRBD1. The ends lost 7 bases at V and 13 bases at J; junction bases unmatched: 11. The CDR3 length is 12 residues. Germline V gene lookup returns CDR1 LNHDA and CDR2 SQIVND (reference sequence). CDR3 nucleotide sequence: TGTGCCAGTACTCAGGGGGCGCGTCGAGTTTTCTTT. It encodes CASTQGARRVFF.

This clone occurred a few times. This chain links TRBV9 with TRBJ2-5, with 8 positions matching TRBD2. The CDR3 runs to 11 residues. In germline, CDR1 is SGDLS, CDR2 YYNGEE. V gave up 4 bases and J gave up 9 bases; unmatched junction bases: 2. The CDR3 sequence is CASSPGGAQYF. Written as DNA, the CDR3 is TGTGCCAGCAGCCCGGGAGGGGCCCAGTACTTC.